The present TCR beta chain was sequenced within a study of T cells in Graves' hyperthyroidism and ophthalmopathy. Overall study findings and caveats: A model of 13 V-J features distinguished ophthalmopathy from stable hyperthyroidism.

The CDR3 is 15 amino acids. Per the germline V gene, CDR1 is SGHDN and CDR2 is FVKESK. The ends lost 4 bases at V and 2 bases at J; junction bases unmatched: 3. The CDR3 regions of TCR beta were amplified from RNA transcripts. The HTBI primer set drove a first-round RT-PCR of the TCR CDR3. TCRdb re-called the multiplex PCR reads with MiXCR, one entry per CDR3 protein. The data contain 350,000 to 400,000 distinct CDR3 sequences, about 20% of them seen just once; the ten biggest clones take up 3.7%. This clonotype was counted once. Its antigen is undetermined. The chain links TRBV14 to TRBJ2-5, with 11 bases aligning to TRBD2. The specimen sequenced was blood. The TCR sequence derives from a woman aged 18-29 years with Graves' hyperthyroidism. CDR3 in DNA: TGTGCCAGCAGCCGACGACTAGCGGGGCAAGAGACCCAGTACTTC. Amino acid sequence: CASSRRLAGQETQYF.